The entry below gives a single T cell receptor (beta chain) sequence along with its context. This specimen belongs to a study of blood T cell repertoires in COVID-19. Here immunoSEQ multiplex PCR was the method, and the copy in TCRdb shows in-frame clones only, minus some. The repertoire holds 150,000 to 200,000 clones, approximately 84% seen once, with about 2.7% in the top ten. The TCR originated in a human donor with acute or convalescent COVID-19. The donor label of this sample is uncertain. The material sequenced was peripheral blood.

CDR3 sequence reads: CSVDGVGYGYTF. CDR3 nucleotide sequence: TGCAGCGTTGACGGAGTTGGCTATGGCTACACCTTC. This chain joins TRBV29-1 and TRBJ1-2; no definite D call. CDR1 SQVTM and CDR2 ANQGSEA come from the germline V gene. V shed 3 bases and J shed 4 bases, with 9 bases lying between them. The CDR3 contains 12 residues.